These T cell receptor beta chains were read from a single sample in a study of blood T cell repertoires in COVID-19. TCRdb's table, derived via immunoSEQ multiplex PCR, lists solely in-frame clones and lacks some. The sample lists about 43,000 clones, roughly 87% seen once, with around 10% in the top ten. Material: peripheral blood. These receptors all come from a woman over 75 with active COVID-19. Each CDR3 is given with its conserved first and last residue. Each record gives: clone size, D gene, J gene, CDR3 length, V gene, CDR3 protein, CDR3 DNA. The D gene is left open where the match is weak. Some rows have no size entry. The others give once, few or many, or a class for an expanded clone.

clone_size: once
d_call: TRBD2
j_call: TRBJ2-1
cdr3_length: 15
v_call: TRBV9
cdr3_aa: CASSVAGGDYNEQFF
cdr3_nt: TGTGCCAGCAGCGTAGCGGGGGGGGATTACAATGAGCAGTTCTTC

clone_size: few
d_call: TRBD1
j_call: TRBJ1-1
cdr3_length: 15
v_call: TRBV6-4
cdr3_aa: CANHRDRVWNTEAFF
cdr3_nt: TGTGCCAACCACCGGGACAGGGTTTGGAACACTGAAGCTTTCTTT

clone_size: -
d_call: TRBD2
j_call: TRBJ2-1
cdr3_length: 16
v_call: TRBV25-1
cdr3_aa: CASSPFGGGPNNEQFF
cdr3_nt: TGTGCCAGCAGTCCATTCGGCGGGGGGCCCAACAATGAGCAGTTCTTC

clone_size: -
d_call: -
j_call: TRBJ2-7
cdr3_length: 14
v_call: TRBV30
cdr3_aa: CAWSVGGQSEVQYF
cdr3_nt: TGTGCCTGGAGTGTAGGGGGACAATCCGAAGTGCAGTACTTC

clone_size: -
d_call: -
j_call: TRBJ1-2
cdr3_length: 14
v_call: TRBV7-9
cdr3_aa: CASSLAAGNYGYTF
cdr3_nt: TGTGCCAGCAGCTTAGCGGCAGGGAACTATGGCTACACCTTC

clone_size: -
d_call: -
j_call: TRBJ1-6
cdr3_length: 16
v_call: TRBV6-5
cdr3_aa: CASSYGHSRSRSPLHF
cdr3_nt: TGTGCCAGCAGTTACGGGCACAGCAGATCTCGGTCACCCCTCCACTTT

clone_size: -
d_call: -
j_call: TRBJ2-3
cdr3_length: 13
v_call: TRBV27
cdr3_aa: CASSLSTPGTQYF
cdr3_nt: TGTGCCAGCAGTTTATCCACCCCGGGGACGCAGTATTTT

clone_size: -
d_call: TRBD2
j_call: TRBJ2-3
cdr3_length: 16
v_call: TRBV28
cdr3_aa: CASTQGTTYITDTQYF
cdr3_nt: TGTGCCAGCACGCAAGGGACTACTTATATCACAGATACGCAGTATTTT

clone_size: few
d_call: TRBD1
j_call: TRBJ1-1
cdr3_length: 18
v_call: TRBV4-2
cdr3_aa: CASSQPGTGGFLNTEAFF
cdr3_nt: TGTGCCAGCAGCCAACCCGGGACAGGGGGATTTTTGAACACTGAAGCTTTCTTT

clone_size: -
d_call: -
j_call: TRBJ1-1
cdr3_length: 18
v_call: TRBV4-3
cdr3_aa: CASSQGTTQGSMNTEAFF
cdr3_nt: TGCGCCAGCAGCCAAGGTACAACTCAGGGTTCCATGAACACTGAAGCTTTCTTT

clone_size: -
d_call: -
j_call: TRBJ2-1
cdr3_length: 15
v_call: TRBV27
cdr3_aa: CASSLSRGTYNEQFF
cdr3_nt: TGTGCCAGCAGTTTATCCCGGGGGACCTACAATGAGCAGTTCTTC

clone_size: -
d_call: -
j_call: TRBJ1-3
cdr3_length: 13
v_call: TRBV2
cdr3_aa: CASSGGPGNTIYF
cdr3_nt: TGTGCCAGCAGTGGGGGGCCTGGAAACACCATATATTTT

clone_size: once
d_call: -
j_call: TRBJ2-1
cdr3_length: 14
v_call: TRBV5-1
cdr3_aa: CASSFGASGNEQFF
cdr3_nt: TGCGCCAGCAGCTTTGGGGCTAGTGGCAATGAGCAGTTCTTC

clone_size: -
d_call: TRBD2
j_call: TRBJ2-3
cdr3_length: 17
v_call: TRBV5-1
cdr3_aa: CASSLGSGTSASDTQYF
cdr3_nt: TGCGCCAGCAGCTTGGGATCCGGGACTAGCGCATCAGATACGCAGTATTTT

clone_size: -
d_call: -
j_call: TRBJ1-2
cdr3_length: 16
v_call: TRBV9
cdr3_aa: CASSVGSNRINYGYTF
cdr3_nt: TGTGCCAGCAGCGTAGGGTCTAACAGGATTAACTATGGCTACACCTTC

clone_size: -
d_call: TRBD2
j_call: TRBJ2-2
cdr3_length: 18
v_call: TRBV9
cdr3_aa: CASSPARGLAGDTGELFF
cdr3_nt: TGTGCCAGCAGCCCCGCCCGGGGACTAGCGGGCGACACCGGGGAGCTGTTTTTT

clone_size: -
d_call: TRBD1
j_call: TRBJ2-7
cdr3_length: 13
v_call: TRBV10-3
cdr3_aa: CASSDRALIEQYF
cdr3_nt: TGTGCCAGCTCAGACAGGGCCCTGATCGAGCAGTACTTC

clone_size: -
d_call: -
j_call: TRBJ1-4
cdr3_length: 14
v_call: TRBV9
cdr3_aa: CASSPRGDNEKLFF
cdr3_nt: TGTGCCAGCAGCCCCCGGGGGGATAATGAAAAACTGTTTTTT

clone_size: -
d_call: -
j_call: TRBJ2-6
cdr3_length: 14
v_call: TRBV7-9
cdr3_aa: CASSLITGANVLTF
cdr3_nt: TGTGCCAGCAGCTTAATCACTGGGGCCAACGTCCTGACTTTC

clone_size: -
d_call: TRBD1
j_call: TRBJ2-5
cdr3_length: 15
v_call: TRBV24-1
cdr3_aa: CATSGQTGGGETQYF
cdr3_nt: TGTGCCACCAGTGGCCAAACAGGGGGCGGAGAGACCCAGTACTTC

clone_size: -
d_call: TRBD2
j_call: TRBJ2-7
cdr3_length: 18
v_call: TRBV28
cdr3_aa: CASSSTGLAGGPSREQYF
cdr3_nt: TGTGCCAGCAGCTCCACGGGACTAGCGGGGGGGCCGTCTCGGGAGCAGTACTTC

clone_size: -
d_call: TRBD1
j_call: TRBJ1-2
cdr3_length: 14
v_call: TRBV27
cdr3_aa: CASTSQTGGNGYTF
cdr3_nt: TGTGCCAGCACATCTCAGACAGGGGGCAATGGCTACACCTTC

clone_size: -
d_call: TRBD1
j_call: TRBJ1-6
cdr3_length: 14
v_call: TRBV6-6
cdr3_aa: CASISWTGGSPLHF
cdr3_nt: TGTGCCAGCATATCGTGGACAGGGGGTTCACCCCTCCACTTT

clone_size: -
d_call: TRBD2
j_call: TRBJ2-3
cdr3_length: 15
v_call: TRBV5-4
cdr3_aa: CASSSLAGGPDTQYF
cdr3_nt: TGTGCCAGCAGCTCCCTAGCGGGGGGGCCCGATACGCAGTATTTT

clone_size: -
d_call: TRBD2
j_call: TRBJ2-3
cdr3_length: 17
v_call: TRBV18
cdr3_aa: CASSPRLAGGLTDTQYF
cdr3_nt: TGTGCCAGCTCACCAAGACTAGCGGGGGGGCTGACAGATACGCAGTATTTT

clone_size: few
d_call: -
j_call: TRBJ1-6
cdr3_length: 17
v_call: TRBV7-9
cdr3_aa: CASSSGQLSSYNSPLHF
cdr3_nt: TGTGCCAGCAGCAGCGGACAGCTGAGCTCCTATAATTCACCCCTCCACTTT

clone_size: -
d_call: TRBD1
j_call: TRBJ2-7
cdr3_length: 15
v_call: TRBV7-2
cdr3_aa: CASSLGPGQGGLQYF
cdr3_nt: TGTGCCAGCAGCTTAGGCCCGGGACAGGGAGGGCTGCAGTACTTC

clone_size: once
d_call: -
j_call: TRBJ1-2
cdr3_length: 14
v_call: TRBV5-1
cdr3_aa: CASSLGGLLHGYTF
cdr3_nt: TGCGCCAGCAGCTTGGGAGGGTTACTGCATGGCTACACCTTC

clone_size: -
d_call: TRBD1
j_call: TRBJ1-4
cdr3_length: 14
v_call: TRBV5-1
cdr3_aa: CASSIAPGQEKLFF
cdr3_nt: TGCGCCAGCAGCATCGCACCGGGACAGGAAAAACTGTTTTTT

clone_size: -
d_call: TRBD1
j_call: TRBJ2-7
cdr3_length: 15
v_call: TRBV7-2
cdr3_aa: CASSAGTGGPYEQYF
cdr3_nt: TGTGCCAGCAGCGCCGGGACAGGGGGACCCTACGAGCAGTACTTC

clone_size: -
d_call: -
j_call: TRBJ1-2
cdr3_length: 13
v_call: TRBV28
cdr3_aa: CASSPRGNYGYTF
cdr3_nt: TGTGCCAGCAGTCCGAGAGGGAACTATGGCTACACCTTC

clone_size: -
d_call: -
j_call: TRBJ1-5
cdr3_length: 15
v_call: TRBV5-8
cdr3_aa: CASSFDQASNQPQHF
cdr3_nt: TGTGCCAGCAGCTTTGACCAGGCTAGCAATCAGCCCCAGCATTTT

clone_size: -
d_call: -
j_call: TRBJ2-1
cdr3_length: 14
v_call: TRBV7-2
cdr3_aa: CASSLTGRVDEQFF
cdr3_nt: TGTGCCAGCAGCTTAACCGGCAGGGTGGATGAGCAGTTCTTC

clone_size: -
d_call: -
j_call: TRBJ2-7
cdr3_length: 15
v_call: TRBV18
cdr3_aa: CASSPPDAQGYEQYF
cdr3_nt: TGTGCCAGCTCACCACCGGATGCACAGGGTTACGAGCAGTACTTC

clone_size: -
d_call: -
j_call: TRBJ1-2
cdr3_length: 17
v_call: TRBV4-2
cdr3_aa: CASSQVGGRGANYGYTF
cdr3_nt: TGTGCCAGCAGCCAAGTCGGTGGGAGAGGAGCTAACTATGGCTACACCTTC

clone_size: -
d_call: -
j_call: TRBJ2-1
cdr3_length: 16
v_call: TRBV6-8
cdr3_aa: CASTLPDSSSYNEQFF
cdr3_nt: TGTGCCAGCACCCTCCCGGACTCGAGCTCCTACAATGAGCAGTTCTTC

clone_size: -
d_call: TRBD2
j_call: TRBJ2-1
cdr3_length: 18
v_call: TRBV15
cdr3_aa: CATSRGAGGGASYNEQFF
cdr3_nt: TGTGCCACCAGCAGAGGGGCTGGCGGGGGGGCCTCCTACAATGAGCAGTTCTTC

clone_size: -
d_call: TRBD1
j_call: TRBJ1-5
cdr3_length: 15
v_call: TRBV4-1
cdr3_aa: CASSQASGGNQPQHF
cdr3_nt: TGCGCCAGCAGCCAAGCATCAGGGGGAAATCAGCCCCAGCATTTT

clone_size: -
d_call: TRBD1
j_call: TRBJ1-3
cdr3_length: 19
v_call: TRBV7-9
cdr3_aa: CASSFSSYRTGLSGNTIYF
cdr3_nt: TGTGCCAGCAGCTTTAGTTCTTACCGGACAGGCCTTTCTGGAAACACCATATATTTT

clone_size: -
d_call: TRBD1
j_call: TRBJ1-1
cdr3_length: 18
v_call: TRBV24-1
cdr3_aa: CATSDFLQGFHSNTEAFF
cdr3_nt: TGTGCCACCAGTGATTTCTTACAGGGGTTTCACTCGAACACTGAAGCTTTCTTT

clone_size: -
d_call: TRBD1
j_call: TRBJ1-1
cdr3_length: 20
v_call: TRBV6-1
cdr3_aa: CASSEERPWDRGRRDTEAFF
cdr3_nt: TGTGCCAGCAGTGAAGAAAGACCCTGGGACAGGGGGCGAAGGGACACTGAAGCTTTCTTT

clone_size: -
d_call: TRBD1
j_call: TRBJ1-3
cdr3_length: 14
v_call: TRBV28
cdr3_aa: CASNLRGPGNTIYF
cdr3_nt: TGTGCCAGCAACCTCAGGGGGCCGGGAAACACCATATATTTT

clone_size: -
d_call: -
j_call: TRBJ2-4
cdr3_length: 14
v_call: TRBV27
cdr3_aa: CASSKTGTPNIQYF
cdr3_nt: TGTGCCAGCAGTAAAACCGGGACTCCTAACATTCAGTACTTC

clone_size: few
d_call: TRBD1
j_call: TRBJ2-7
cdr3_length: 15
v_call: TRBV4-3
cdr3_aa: CASSQGTGPGVEQYF
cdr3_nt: TGCGCCAGCAGCCAAGGGACAGGCCCCGGGGTTGAGCAGTACTTC

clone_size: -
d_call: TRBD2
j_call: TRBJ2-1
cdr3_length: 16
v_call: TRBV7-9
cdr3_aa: CASRTSGGSSYNEQFF
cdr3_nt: TGTGCCAGCAGGACTAGCGGGGGTTCCTCCTACAATGAGCAGTTCTTC

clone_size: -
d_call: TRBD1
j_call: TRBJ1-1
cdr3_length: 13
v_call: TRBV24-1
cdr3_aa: CATSDWDRDEAFF
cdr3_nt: TGTGCCACCAGTGATTGGGACAGGGATGAAGCTTTCTTT

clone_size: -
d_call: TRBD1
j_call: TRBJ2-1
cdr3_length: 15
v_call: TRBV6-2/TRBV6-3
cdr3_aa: CASSSQGSSYNEQFF
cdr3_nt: TGTGCCAGCAGTTCACAGGGGAGCTCCTACAATGAGCAGTTCTTC

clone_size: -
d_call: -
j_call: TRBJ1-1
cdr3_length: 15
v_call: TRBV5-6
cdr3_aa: CASSLGYRGDTEAFF
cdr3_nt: TGTGCCAGCAGCTTGGGGTACCGGGGGGACACTGAAGCTTTCTTT

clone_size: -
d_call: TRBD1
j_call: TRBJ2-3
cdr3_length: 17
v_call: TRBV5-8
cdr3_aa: CASSLRTGSLGTDTQYF
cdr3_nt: TGTGCCAGCAGCTTGCGGACAGGGTCTTTGGGCACAGATACGCAGTATTTT

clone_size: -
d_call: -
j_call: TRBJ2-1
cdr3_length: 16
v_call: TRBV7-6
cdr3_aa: CASSLAGGGKNNEQFF
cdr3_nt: TGTGCCAGCAGCTTAGCTGGAGGGGGCAAGAACAATGAGCAGTTCTTC

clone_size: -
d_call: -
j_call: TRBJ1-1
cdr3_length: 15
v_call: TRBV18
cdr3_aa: CASSPARGGNTEAFF
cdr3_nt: TGTGCCAGCTCACCGGCTAGGGGCGGGAACACTGAAGCTTTCTTT

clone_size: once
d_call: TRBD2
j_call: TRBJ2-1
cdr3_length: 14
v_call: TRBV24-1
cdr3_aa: CATSGSGGLNEQFF
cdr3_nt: TGTGCCACCAGTGGTAGCGGGGGGTTAAATGAGCAGTTCTTC

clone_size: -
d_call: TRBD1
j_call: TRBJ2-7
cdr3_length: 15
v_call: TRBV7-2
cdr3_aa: CASSPRTGAHYEQYF
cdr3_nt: TGTGCCAGCAGCCCCAGGACAGGGGCACACTACGAGCAGTACTTC

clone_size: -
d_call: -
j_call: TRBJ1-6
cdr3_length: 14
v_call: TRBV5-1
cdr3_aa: CASSYGQTNSPLHF
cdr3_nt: TGCGCCAGCAGCTATGGACAGACTAATTCACCCCTCCACTTT

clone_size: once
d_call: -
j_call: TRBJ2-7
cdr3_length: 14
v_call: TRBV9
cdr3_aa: CASSPEQGFYEQYF
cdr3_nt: TGTGCCAGCAGCCCTGAACAGGGCTTCTACGAGCAGTACTTC

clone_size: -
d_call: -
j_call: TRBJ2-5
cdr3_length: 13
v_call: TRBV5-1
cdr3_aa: CASSLVGTETQYF
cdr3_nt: TGCGCCAGCAGCTTGGTTGGGACTGAGACCCAGTACTTC

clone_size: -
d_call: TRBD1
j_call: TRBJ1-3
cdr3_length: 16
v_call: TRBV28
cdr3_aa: CASSLHTGGNGNTIYF
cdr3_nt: TGTGCCAGCAGTTTACATACAGGGGGAAACGGAAACACCATATATTTT

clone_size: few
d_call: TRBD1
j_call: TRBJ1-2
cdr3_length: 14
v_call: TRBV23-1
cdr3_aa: CASSQTGLDYGYTF
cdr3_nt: TGCGCCAGCAGTCAGACAGGGTTGGACTATGGCTACACCTTC